This T cell receptor (beta chain) was sequenced during a study of T cell responses to AZD1222 COVID-19 vaccine. V gave up 0 bases and J gave up 10 bases; unmatched junction bases: 9. This CDR3 has 16 amino acids. Germline CDR1 SGHRS, CDR2 YFSETQ. As regards this clone: Its antigen remains unidentified.

Study-level results: White British ancestry dominated among donors, who included more females, and clonal diversity was possibly underestimated. Only a handful of AZD1222 recipients, more than 5 in all, had baseline seropositivity.

Assay used: immunoSEQ multiplex PCR; TCRdb lists only in-frame clones, some missing. The sample holds approximately 190,000 clones, around 90% seen once. V and J are TRBV5-1 and TRBJ2-1; 11 bases fit TRBD2. This sample comprised peripheral blood, obtained 28 days after the second dose of the MenACWY control vaccine. This sequence originates from an adult who received the MenACWY meningococcal vaccine as a control. Here the CDR3 reads CASSLEISGRAEEQFF. CDR3 DNA sequence: TGCGCCAGCAGCTTGGAAATTAGCGGGAGGGCGGAGGAGCAGTTCTTC.